This T cell receptor (beta chain) was profiled in a study of shared clonotypes between healthy human individuals. In the case of this clone: Its antigen is unidentified.

Sequencing used immunoSEQ multiplex PCR; TCRdb keeps in-frame clones, though not all of them. The table lists hundreds of thousands of clones, roughly 70% of them singletons. Germline CDR1 is MDHEN and CDR2 is SYDVKM. This CDR3 has 17 residues. V dropped 6 bases and J dropped 1; count of bases not matched to a gene: 9. Points from the study as a whole: A handful of donors held 5% to 5.5% of naive CD4 clonotypes in common. Among the subsets, naive ones generally showed larger estimated richness than memory ones.

The sample consisted of memory CD4+ T cells sorted from blood. As to subset: CD45RA-negative fraction. This rearrangement joins TRBV28 to TRBJ1-5; 10 bases fit TRBD1. The receptor comes from a woman between 25 and 40 years old in good health. DNA of the CDR3: TGTGCCAGCAGGGACAGGGGGGAAACAAAGAGCAATCAGCCCCAGCATTTT. It translates to CASRDRGETKSNQPQHF.